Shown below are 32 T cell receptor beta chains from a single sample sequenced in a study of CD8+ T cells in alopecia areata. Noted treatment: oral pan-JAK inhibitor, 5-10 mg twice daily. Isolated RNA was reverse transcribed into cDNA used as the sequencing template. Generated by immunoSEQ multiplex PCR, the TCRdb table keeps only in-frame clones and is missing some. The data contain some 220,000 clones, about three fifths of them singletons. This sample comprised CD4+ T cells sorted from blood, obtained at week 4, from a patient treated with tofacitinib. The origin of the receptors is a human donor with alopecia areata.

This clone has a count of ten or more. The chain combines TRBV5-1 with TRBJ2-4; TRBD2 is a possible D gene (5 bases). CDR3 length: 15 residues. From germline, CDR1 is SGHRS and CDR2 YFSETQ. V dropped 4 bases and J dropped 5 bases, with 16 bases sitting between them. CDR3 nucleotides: TGCGCCAGCAGCCAAAATAACCGGGGAGAAAACATTCAGTACTTC. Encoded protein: CASSQNNRGENIQYF.

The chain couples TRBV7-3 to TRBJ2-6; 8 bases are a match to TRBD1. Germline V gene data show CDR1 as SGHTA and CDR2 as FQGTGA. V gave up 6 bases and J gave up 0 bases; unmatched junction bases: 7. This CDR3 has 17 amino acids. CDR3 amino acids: CASRSGQGGSGANVLTF. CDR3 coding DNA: TGTGCCAGCAGAAGCGGACAGGGCGGCTCTGGGGCCAACGTCCTGACTTTC.

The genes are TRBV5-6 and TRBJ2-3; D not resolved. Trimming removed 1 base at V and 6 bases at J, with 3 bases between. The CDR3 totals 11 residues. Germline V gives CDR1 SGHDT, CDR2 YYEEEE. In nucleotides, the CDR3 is TGTGCCAGCAGCTTGTTGGATACGCAGTATTTT. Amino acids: CASSLLDTQYF.

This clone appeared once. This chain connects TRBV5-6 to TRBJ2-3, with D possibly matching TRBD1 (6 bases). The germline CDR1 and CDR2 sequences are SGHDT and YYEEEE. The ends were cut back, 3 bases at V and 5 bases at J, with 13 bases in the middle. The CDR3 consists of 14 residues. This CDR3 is CASSSQQGRDTQYF. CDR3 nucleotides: TGTGCCAGCAGCTCTCAACAGGGTAGAGATACGCAGTATTTT.

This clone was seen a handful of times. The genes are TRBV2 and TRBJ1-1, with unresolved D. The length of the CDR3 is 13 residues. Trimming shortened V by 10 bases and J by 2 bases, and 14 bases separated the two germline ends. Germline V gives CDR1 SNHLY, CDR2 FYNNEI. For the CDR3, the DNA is TGTGCCAATTCGAGGGAGCTCAACACTGAAGCTTTCTTT. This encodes CANSRELNTEAFF.

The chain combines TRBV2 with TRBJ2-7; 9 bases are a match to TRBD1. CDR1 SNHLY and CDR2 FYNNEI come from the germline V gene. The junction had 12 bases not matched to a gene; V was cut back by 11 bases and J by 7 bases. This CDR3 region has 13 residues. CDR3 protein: CAQRGTGREEQYF. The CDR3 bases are TGTGCCCAGCGAGGGACAGGGCGGGAAGAGCAGTACTTC. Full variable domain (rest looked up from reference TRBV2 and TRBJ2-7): EPEVTQTPSHQVTQMGQEVILRCVPISNHLYFYWYRQILGQKVEFLVSFYNNEISEKSEIFDDQFSVERPDGSNFTLKIRSTKLEDSAMYFCAQRGTGREEQYFGPGTRLTVT.

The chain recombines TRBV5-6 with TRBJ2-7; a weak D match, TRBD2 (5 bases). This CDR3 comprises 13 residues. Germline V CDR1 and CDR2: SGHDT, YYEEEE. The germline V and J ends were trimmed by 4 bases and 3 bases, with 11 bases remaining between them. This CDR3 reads CASSTTGDYEQYF. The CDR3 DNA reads TGTGCCAGCAGCACGACCGGGGACTACGAGCAGTACTTC.

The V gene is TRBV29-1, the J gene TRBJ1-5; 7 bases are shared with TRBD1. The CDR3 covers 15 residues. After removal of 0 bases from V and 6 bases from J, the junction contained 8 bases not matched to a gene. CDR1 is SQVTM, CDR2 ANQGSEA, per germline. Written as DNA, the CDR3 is TGCAGCGTTGAAGATTGGGTAGGGGGCGGTCAGCCCCAGCATTTT. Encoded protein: CSVEDWVGGGQPQHF.

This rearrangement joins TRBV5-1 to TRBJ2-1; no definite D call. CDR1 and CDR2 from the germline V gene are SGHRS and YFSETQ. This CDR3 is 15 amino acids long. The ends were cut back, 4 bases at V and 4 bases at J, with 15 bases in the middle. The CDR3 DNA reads TGCGCCAGCAGCCTGGCGGAGAGAGGTTACAATGAGCAGTTCTTC. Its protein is CASSLAERGYNEQFF.

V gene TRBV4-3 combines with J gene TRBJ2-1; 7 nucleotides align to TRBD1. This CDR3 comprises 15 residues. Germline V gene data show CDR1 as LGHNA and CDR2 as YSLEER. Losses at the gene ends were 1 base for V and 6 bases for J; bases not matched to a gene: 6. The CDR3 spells CASSQADRVINEQFF. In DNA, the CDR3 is TGCGCCAGCAGCCAAGCCGACAGGGTAATCAATGAGCAGTTCTTC.

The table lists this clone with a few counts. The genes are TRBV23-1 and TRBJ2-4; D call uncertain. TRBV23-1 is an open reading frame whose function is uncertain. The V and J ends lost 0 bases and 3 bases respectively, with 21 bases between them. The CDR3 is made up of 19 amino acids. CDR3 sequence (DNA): TGCGCCAGCAGTCAATCTGATGTCGCGGACCTCACGGGCAAAAACATTCAGTACTTC. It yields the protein CASSQSDVADLTGKNIQYF.

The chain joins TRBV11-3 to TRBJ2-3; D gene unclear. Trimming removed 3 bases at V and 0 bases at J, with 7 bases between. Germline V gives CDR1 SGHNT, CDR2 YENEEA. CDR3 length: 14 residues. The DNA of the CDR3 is TGTGCCAGCAGCTTGGGCGGAAGCACAGATACGCAGTATTTT. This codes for CASSLGGSTDTQYF.

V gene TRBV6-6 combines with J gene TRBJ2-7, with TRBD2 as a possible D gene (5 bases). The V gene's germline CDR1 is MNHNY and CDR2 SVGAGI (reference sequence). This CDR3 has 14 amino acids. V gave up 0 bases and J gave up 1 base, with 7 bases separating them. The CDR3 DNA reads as TGTGCCAGCAGTTACTCATGGAGGTCCTACGAGCAGTACTTC. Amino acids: CASSYSWRSYEQYF.

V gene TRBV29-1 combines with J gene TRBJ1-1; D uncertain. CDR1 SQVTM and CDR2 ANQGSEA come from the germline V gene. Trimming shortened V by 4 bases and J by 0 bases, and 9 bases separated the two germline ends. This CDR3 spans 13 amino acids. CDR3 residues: CSVVRVLNTEAFF. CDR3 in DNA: TGCAGCGTTGTGAGGGTACTGAACACTGAAGCTTTCTTT.

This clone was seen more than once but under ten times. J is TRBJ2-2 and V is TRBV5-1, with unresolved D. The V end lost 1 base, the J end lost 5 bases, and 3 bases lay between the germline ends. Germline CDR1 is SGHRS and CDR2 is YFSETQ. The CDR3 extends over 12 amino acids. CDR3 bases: TGCGCCAGCAGCTTGAGTACCGGGGAGCTGTTTTTT. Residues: CASSLSTGELFF.

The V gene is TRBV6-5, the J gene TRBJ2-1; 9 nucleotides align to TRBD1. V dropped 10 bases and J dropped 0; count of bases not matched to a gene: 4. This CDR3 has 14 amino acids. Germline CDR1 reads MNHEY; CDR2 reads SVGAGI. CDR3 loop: CATLTGGSYNEQFF. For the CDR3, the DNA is TGTGCCACCTTGACAGGGGGCTCCTACAATGAGCAGTTCTTC.

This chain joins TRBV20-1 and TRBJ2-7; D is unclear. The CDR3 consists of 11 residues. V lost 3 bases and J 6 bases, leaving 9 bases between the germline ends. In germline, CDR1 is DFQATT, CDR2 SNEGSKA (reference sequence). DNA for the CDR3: TGCAGTGCTAGTACGGGTTCCGAGCAGTACTTC. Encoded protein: CSASTGSEQYF.

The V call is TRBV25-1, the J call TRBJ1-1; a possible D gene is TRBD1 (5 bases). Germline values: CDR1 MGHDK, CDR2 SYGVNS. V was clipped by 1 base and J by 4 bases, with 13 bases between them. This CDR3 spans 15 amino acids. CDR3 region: CASSESRQSSTEAFF. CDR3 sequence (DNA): TGTGCCAGCAGTGAATCCCGACAGAGTTCCACTGAAGCTTTCTTT.

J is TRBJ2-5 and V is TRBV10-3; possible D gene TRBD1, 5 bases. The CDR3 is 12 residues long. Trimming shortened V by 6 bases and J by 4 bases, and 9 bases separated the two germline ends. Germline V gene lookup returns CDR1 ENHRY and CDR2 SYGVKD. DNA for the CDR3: TGTGCCATCAGAGGGCAGGGAGAGACCCAGTACTTC. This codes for CAIRGQGETQYF.

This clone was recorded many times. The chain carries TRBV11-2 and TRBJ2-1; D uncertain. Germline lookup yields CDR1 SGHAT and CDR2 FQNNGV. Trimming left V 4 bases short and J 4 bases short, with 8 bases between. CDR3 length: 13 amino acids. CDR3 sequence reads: CASSSELYNEQFF. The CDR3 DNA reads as TGTGCCAGCAGCTCGGAGTTGTACAATGAGCAGTTCTTC.

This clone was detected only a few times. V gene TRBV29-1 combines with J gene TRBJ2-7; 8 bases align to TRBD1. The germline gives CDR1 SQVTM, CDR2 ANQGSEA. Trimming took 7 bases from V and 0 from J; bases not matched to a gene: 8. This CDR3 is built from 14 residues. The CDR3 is CSGTTGTGSYEQYF. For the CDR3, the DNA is TGCAGCGGGACCACGGGGACAGGCTCCTACGAGCAGTACTTC.

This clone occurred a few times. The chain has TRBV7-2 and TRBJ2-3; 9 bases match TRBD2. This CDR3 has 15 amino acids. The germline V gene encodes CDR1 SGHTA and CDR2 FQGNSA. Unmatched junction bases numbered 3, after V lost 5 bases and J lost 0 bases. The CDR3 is CASSASGASTDTQYF. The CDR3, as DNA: TGTGCCAGCAGCGCTAGCGGGGCTAGCACAGATACGCAGTATTTT.

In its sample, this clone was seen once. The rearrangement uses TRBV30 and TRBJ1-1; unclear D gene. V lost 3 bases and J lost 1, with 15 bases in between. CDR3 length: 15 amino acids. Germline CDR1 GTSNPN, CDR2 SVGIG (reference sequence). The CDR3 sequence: CAWSPPRQANTEAFF. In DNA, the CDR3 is TGTGCCTGGAGCCCCCCCCGGCAGGCGAACACTGAAGCTTTCTTT.

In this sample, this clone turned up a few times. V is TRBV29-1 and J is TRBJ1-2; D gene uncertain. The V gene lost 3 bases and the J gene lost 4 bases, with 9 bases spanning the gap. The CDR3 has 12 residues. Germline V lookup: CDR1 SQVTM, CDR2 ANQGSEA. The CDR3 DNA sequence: TGCAGCGTTGACAGGCGGCCCTATGGCTACACCTTC. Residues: CSVDRRPYGYTF. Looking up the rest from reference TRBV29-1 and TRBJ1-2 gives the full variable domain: SAVISQKPSRDICQRGTSLTIQCQVDSQVTMMFWYRQQPGQSLTLIATANQGSEATYESGFVIDKFPISRPNLTFSTLTVSNMSPEDSSIYLCSVDRRPYGYTFGSGTRLTVV.

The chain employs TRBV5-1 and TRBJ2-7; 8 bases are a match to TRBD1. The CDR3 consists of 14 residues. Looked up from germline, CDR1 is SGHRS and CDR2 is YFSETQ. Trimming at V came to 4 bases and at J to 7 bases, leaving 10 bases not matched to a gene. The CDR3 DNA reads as TGCGCCAGCAGCCCCAGCGACAGGGGTGGTGAGCAGTACTTC. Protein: CASSPSDRGGEQYF.

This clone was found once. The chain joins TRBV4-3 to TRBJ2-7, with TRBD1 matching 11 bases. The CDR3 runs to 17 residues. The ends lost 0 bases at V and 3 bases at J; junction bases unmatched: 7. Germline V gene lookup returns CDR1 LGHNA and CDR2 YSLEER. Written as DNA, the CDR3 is TGCGCCAGCAGCCAAGATAGGACAGGGGGCCGGGACTACGAGCAGTACTTC. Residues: CASSQDRTGGRDYEQYF.

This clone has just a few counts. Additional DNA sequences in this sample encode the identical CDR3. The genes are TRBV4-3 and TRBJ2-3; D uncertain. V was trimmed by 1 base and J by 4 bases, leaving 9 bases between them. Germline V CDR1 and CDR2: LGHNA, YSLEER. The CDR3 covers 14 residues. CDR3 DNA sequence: TGCGCCAGCAGCCAAGGGTTGGCAGCAGATACGCAGTATTTT. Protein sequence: CASSQGLAADTQYF.

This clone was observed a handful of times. CDR3 region: CASSLPGTTTGELFF. CDR3 coding DNA: TGTGCCAGCAGCTTACCCGGGACCACCACCGGGGAGCTGTTTTTT. The V call is TRBV11-2, the J call TRBJ2-2; tentatively, D is TRBD1 or TRBD2 (5 bases each). Germline V gene lookup returns CDR1 SGHAT and CDR2 FQNNGV. This CDR3 has 15 amino acids. The V end lost 2 bases, the J end lost 4 bases, and 11 bases lay between the germline ends.

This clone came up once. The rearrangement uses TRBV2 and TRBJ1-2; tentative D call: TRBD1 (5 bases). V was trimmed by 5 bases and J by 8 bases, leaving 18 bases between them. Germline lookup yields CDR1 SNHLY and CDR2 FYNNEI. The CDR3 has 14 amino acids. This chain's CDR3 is CASSNLGQREGYTF. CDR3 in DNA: TGTGCCAGCAGTAATTTGGGGCAGCGAGAGGGCTACACCTTC.

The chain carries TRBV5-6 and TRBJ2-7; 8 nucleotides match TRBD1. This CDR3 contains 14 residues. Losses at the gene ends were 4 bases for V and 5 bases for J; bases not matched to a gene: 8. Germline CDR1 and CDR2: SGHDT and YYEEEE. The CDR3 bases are TGTGCCAGCAGCCCGAAGGACAGGGACAACGAGCAGTACTTC. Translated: CASSPKDRDNEQYF.

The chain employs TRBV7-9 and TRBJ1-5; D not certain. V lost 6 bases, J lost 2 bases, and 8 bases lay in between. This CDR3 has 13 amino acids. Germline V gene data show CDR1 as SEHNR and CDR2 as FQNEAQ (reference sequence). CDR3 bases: TGTGCCAGCAGTGACACCGGCAATCAGCCCCAGCATTTT. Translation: CASSDTGNQPQHF.

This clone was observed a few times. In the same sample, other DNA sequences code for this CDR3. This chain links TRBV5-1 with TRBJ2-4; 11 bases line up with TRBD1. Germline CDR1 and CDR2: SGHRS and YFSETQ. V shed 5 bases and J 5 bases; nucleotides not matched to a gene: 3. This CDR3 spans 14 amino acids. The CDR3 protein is CASRGTGGENIQYF. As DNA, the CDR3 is TGCGCCAGCAGAGGGACAGGGGGAGAAAACATTCAGTACTTC.